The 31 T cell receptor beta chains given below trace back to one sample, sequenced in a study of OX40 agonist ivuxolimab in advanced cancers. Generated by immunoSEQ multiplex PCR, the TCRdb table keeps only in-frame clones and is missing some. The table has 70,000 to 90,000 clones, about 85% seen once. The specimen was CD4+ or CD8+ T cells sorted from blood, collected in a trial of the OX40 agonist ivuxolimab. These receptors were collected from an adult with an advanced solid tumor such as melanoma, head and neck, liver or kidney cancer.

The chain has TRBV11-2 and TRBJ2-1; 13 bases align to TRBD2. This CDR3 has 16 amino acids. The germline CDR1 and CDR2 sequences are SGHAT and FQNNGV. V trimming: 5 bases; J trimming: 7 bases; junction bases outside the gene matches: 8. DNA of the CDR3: TGTGCCAGCAGCGGGACTAGCGGGATTTGGAGTAATGAGCAGTTCTTC. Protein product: CASSGTSGIWSNEQFF.

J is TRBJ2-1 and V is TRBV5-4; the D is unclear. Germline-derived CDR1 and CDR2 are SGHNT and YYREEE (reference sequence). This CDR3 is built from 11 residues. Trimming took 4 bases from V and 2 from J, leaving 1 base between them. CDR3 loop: CASSTYNEQFF. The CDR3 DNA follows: TGTGCCAGCAGCACCTACAATGAGCAGTTCTTC.

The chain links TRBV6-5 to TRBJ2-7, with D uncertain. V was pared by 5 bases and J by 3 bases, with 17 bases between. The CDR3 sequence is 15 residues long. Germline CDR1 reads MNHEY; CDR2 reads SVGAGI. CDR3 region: CASSQGPSPNYEQYF. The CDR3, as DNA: TGTGCCAGCAGTCAAGGTCCGAGTCCCAACTACGAGCAGTACTTC.

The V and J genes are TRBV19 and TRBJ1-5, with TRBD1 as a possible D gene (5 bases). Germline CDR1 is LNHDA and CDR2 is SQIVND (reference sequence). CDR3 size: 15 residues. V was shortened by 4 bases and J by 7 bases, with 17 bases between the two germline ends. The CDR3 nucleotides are TGTGCCAGTAGTACACGATTGCGGGGGATACAGCCCCAGCATTTT. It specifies CASSTRLRGIQPQHF.

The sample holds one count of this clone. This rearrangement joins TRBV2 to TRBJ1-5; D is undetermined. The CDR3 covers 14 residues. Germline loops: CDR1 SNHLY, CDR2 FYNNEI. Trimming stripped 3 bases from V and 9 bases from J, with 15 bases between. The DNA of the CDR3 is TGTGCCAGCAGTGATTTAGGGATGGTGGGGCCCCAGCATTTT. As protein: CASSDLGMVGPQHF. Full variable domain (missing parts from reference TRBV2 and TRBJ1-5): EPEVTQTPSHQVTQMGQEVILRCVPISNHLYFYWYRQILGQKVEFLVSFYNNEISEKSEIFDDQFSVERPDGSNFTLKIRSTKLEDSAMYFCASSDLGMVGPQHFGDGTRLSIL.

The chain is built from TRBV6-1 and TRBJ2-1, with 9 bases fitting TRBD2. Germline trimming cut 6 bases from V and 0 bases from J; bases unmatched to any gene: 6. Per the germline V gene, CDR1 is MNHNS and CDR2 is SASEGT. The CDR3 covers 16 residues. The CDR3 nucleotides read TGTGCCAGCAGCGAACAGACTAGCGGCTCCTACAATGAGCAGTTCTTC. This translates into CASSEQTSGSYNEQFF.

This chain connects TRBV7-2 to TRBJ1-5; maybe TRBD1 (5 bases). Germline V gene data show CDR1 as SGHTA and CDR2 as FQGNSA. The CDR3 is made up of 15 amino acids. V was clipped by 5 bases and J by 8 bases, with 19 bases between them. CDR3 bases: TGTGCCAGCAGCCTAAGTGGCAGGGAGGTTGAGCCCCAGCATTTT. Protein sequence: CASSLSGREVEPQHF.

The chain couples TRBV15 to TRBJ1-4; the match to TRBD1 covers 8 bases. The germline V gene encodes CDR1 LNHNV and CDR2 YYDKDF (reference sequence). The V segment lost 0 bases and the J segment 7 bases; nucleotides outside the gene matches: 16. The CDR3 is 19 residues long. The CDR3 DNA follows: TGTGCCACCAGCAGAGATTTACGGAACCTACAGGGGGGGCGTGAAAAACTGTTTTTT. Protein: CATSRDLRNLQGGREKLFF.

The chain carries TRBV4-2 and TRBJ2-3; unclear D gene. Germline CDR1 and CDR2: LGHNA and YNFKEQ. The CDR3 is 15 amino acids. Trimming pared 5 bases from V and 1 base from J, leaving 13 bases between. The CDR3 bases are TGTGCCAGCAGCAATTCTCCCCTCGGCACAGATACGCAGTATTTT. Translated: CASSNSPLGTDTQYF.

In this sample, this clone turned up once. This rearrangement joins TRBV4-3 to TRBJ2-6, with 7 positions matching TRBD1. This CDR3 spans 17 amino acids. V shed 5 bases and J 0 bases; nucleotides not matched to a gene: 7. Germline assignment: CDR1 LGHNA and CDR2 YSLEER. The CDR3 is CASSKTTGHSGANVLTF. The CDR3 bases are TGCGCCAGCAGCAAAACGACAGGGCACTCTGGGGCCAACGTCCTGACTTTC.

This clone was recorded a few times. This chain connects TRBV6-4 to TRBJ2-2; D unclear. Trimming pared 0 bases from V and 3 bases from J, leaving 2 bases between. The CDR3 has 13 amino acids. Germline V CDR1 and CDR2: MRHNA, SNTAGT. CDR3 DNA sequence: TGTGCCAGCAGTGACTCAGACACCGGGGAGCTGTTTTTT. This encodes CASSDSDTGELFF.

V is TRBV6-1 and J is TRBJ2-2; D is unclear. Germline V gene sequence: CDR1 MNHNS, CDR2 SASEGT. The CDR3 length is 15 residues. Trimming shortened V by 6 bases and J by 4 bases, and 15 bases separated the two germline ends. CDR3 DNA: TGTGCCAGCAGCGGACGAAACCCGGCCACCGGGGAGCTGTTTTTT. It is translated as CASSGRNPATGELFF.

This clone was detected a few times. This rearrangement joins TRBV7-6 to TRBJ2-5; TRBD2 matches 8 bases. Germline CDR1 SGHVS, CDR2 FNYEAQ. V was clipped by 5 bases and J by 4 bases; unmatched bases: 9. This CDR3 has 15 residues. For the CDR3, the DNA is TGTGCCAGCAGCCCCATAGCGGGGCTCGGAGAGACCCAGTACTTC. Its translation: CASSPIAGLGETQYF.

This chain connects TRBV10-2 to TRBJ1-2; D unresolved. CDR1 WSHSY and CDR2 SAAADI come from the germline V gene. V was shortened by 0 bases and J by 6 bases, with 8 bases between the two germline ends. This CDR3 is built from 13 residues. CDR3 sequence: CASSESLGNGYTF. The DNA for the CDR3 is TGCGCCAGCAGTGAGTCGTTGGGGAATGGCTACACCTTC.

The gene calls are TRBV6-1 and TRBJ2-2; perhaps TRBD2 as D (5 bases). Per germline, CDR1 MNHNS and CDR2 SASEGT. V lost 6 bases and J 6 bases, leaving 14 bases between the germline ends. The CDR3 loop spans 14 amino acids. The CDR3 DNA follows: TGTGCCAGCAGACCGGGGTCACGGCCCGGGGAGCTGTTTTTT. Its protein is CASRPGSRPGELFF.

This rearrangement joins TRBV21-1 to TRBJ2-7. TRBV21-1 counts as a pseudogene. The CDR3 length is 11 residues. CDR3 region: CASSKSYEQYF. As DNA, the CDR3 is TGTGCCAGCAGCAAAAGCTACGAGCAGTACTTC.

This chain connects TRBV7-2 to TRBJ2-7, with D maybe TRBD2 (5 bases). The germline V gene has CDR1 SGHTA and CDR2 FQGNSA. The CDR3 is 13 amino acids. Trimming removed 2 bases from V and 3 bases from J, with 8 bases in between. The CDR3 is CASSLPGFYEQYF. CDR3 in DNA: TGTGCCAGCAGCTTACCGGGGTTCTACGAGCAGTACTTC.

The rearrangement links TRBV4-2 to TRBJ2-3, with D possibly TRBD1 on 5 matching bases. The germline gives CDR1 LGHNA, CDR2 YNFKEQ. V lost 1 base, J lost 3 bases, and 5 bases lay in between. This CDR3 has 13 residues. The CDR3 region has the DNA TGTGCCAGCAGCCAAGCAGGGACAGATACGCAGTATTTT. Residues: CASSQAGTDTQYF.

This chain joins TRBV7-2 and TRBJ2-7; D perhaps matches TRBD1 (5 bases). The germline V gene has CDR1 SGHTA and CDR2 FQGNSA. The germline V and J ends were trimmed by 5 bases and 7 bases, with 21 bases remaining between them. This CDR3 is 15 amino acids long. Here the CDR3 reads CASSPRAGLRMEQYF. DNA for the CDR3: TGTGCCAGCAGCCCCCGGGCAGGGCTACGTATGGAGCAGTACTTC.

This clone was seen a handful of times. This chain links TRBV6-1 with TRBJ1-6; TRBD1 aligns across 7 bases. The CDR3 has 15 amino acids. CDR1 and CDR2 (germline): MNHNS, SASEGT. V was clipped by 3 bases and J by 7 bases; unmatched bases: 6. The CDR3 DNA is TGTGCCAGCAGTGAGTACACAGGGGACAATTCACCCCTCCACTTT. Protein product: CASSEYTGDNSPLHF.

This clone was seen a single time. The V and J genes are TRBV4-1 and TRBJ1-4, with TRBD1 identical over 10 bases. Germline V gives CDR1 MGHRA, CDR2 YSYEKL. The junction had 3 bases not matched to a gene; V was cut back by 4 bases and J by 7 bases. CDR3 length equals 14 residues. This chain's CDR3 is CASSLGQGVEKLFF. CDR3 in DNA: TGCGCCAGCAGCCTTGGACAGGGGGTTGAAAAACTGTTTTTT.

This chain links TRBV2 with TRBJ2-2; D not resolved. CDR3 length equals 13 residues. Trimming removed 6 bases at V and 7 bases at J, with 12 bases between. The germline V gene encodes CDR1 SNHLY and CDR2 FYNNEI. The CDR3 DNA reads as TGTGCCAGCAGATCGCCTTTTATCGGGGAGCTGTTTTTT. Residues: CASRSPFIGELFF.

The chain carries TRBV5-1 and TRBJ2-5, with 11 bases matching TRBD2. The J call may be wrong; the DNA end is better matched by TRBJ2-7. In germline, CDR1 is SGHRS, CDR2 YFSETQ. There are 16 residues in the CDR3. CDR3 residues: CASSLALAGGRNEQYF. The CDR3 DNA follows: TGCGCCAGCAGCTTGGCTTTAGCGGGGGGGCGCAACGAGCAGTACTTC.

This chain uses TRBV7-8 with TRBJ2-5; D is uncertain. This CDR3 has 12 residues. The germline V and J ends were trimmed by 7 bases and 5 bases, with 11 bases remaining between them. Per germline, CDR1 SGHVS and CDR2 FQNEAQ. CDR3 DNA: TGTGCCAGCACTGAAATCGGGGAGACCCAGTACTTC. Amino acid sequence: CASTEIGETQYF.

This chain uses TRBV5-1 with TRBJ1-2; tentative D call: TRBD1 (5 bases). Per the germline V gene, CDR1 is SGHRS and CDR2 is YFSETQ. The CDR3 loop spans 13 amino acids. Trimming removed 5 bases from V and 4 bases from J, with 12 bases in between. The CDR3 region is CASRGTEGYGYTF. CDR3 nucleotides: TGCGCCAGCAGAGGGACGGAGGGCTATGGCTACACCTTC.

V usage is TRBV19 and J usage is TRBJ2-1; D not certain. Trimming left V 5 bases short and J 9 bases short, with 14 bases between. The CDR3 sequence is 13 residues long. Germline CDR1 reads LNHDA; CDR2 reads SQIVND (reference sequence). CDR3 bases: TGTGCCAGTAGTCCTACTCCCCAGAGTGAGCAGTTCTTC. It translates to CASSPTPQSEQFF.

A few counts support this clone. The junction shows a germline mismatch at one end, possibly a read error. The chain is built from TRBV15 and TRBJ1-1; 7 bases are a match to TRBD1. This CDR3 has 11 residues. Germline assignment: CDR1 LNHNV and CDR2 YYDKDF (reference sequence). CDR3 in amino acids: CATSSSLDRLF. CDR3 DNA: TGTGCCACCAGCAGTTCCTTGGACAGGCTCTTT. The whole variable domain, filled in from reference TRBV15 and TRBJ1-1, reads DAMVIQNPRYQVTQFGKPVTLSCSQTLNHNVMYWYQQKSSQAPKLLFHYYDKDFNNEADTPDNFQSRRPNTSFCFLDIRSPGLGDTAMYLCATSSSLDRLFGQGTRLTVV.

CDR3 loop: CASSLLGERSNEQFF. In DNA form, the CDR3 reads TGCGCCAGCAGCTTGTTGGGGGAAAGGTCAAATGAGCAGTTCTTC. The chain couples TRBV5-1 to TRBJ2-1; either TRBD1 or TRBD2 may supply D (5 bases each). CDR3 length: 15 residues. CDR1 and CDR2 (germline): SGHRS, YFSETQ. V was pared by 1 base and J by 7 bases, with 15 bases between. The variable domain in full, completed from reference TRBV5-1 and TRBJ2-1, reads KAGVTQTPRYLIKTRGQQVTLSCSPISGHRSVSWYQQTPGQGLQFLFEYFSETQRNKGNFPGRFSGRQFSNSRSEMNVSTLELGDSALYLCASSLLGERSNEQFFGPGTRLTVL.

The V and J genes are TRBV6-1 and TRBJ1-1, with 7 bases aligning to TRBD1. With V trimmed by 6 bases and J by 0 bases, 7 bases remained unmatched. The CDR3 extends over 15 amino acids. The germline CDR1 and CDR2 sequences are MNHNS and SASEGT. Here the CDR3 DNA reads TGTGCCAGCAGGCTGGGACAGCCATTGAACACTGAAGCTTTCTTT. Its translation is CASRLGQPLNTEAFF.

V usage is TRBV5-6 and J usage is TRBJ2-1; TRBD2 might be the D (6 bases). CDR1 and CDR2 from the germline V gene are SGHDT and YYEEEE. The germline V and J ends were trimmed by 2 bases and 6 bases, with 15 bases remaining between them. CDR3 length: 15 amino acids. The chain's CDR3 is CASSFDRLESNEQFF. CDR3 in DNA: TGTGCCAGCAGCTTTGATCGACTAGAAAGCAATGAGCAGTTCTTC. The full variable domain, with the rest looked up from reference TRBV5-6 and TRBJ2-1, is DAGVTQSPTHLIKTRGQQVTLRCSPKSGHDTVSWYQQALGQGPQFIFQYYEEEERQRGNFPDRFSGHQFPNYSSELNVNALLLGDSALYLCASSFDRLESNEQFFGPGTRLTVL.

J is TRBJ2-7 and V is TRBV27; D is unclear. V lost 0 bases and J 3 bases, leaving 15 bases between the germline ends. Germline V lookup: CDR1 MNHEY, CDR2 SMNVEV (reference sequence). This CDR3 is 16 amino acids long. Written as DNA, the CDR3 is TGTGCCAGCAGTTTATCGGTCCTCTTGTCTGACTACGAGCAGTACTTC. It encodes CASSLSVLLSDYEQYF.